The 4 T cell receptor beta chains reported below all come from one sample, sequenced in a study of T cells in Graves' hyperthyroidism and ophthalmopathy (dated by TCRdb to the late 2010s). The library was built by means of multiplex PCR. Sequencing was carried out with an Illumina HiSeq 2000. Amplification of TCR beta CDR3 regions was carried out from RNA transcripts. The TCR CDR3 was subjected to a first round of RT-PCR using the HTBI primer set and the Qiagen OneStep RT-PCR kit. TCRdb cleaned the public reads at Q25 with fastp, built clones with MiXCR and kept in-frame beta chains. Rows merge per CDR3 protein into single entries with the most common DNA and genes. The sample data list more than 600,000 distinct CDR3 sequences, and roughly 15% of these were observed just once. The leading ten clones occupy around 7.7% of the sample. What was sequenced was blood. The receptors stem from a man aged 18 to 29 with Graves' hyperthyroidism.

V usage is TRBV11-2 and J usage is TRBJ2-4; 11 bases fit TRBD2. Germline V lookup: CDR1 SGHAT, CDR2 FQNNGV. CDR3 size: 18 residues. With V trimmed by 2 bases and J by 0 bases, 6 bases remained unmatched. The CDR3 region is CASSLRTLAGGAKNIQYF. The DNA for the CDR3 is TGTGCCAGCAGCTTAAGGACCCTAGCGGGAGGAGCCAAAAACATTCAGTACTTC.

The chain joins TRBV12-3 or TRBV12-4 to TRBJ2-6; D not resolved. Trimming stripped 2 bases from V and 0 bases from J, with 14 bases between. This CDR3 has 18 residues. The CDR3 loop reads CASSLQKFVSSGANVLTF. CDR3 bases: TGTGCCAGCAGTTTACAAAAGTTTGTGAGCTCTGGGGCCAACGTCCTGACTTTC.

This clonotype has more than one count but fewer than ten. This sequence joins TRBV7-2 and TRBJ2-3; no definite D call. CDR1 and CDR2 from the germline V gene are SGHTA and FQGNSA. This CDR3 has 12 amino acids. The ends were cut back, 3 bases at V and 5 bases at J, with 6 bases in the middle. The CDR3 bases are TGTGCCAGCAGCTTTGTTGGAGATACGCAGTATTTT. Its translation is CASSFVGDTQYF.

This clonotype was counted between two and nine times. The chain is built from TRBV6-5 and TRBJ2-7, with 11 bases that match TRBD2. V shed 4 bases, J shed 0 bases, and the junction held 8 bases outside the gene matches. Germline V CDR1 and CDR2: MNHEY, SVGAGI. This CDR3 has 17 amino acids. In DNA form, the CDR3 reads TGTGCCAGCAGTTTAGGGACTAGCGGCGCTGTCTCCTACGAGCAGTACTTC. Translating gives CASSLGTSGAVSYEQYF.